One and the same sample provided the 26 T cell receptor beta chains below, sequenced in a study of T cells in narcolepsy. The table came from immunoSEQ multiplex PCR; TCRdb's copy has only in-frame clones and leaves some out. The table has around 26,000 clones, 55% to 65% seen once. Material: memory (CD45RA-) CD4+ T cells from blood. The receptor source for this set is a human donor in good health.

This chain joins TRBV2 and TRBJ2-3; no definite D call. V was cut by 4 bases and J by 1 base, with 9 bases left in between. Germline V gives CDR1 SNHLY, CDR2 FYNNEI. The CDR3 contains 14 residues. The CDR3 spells CASSVGGGTDTQYF. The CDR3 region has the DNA TGTGCCAGCAGTGTAGGTGGGGGCACAGATACGCAGTATTTT. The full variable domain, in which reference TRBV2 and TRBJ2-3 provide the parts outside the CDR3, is EPEVTQTPSHQVTQMGQEVILRCVPISNHLYFYWYRQILGQKVEFLVSFYNNEISEKSEIFDDQFSVERPDGSNFTLKIRSTKLEDSAMYFCASSVGGGTDTQYFGPGTRLTVL.

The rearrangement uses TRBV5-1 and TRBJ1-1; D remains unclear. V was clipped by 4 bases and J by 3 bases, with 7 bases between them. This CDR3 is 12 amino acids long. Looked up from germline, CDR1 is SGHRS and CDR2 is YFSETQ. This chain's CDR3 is CASSRYDTEAFF. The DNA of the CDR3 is TGCGCCAGCAGCCGGTACGACACTGAAGCTTTCTTT.

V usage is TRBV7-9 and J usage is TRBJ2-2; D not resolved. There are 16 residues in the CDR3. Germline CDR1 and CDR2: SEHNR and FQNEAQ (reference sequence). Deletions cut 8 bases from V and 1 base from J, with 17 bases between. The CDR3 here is CASPISPALNTGELFF. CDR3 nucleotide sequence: TGTGCCAGCCCTATTAGCCCAGCCCTGAACACCGGGGAGCTGTTTTTT.

CDR3 nucleotides: TGCGCCAGCAGCCAAGAGGAGGGGAACTATGGCTACACCTTC. This encodes CASSQEEGNYGYTF. The V gene is TRBV4-3, the J gene TRBJ1-2; possibly TRBD1 for D (5 bases). The V and J ends lost 0 bases and 2 bases respectively, with 7 bases between them. The CDR3 contains 14 residues. CDR1 is LGHNA and CDR2 is YSLEER in the germline V gene.

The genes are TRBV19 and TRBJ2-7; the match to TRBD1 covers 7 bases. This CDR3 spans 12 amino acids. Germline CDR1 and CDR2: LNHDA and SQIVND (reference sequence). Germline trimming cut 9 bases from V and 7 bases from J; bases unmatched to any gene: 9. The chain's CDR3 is CASRDSWHEQYF. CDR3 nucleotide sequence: TGTGCCAGCCGGGACAGTTGGCATGAGCAGTACTTC.

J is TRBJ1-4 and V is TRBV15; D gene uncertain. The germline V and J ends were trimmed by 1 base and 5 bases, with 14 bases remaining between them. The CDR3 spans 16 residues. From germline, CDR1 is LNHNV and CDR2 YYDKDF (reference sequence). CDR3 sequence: CATSRGSPGENEKLFF. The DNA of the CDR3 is TGTGCCACCAGCAGAGGGTCGCCCGGGGAGAATGAAAAACTGTTTTTT.

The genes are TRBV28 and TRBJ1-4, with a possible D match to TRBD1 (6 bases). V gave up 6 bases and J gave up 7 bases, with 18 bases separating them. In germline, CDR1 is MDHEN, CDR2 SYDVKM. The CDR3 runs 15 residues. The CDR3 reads CASRTTGNWGEKLFF. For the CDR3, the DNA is TGTGCCAGCAGAACTACAGGGAACTGGGGTGAAAAACTGTTTTTT.

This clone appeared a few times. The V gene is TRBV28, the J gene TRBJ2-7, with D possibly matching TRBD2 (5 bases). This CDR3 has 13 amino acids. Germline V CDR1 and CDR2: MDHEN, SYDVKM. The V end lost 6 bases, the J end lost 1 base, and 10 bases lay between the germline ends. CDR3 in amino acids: CASRPGISYEQYF. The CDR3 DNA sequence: TGTGCCAGCAGGCCGGGGATTTCCTACGAGCAGTACTTC.

The CDR3 loop is CASSPGGRYNEQFF. The CDR3 DNA sequence: TGTGCCAGCAGCCCGGGGGGGCGTTACAATGAGCAGTTCTTC. V is TRBV6-5 and J is TRBJ2-1, with 8 nucleotides matching TRBD2. The germline gives CDR1 MNHEY, CDR2 SVGAGI. This CDR3 contains 14 residues. J gave up 4 bases and V 6 bases, and 5 bases lay outside the gene matches.

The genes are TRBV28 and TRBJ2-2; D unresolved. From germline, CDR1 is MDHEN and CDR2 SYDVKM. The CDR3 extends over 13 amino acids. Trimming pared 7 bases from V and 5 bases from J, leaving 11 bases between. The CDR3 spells CASKGAPTGELFF. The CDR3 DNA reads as TGTGCCAGCAAAGGAGCCCCAACCGGGGAGCTGTTTTTT.

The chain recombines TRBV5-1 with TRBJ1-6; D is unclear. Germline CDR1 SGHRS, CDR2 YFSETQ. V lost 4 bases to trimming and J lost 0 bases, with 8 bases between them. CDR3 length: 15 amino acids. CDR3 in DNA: TGCGCCAGCAGCCAAGAGGGCTCCTATAATTCACCCCTCCACTTT. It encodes CASSQEGSYNSPLHF.

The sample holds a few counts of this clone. The CDR3 DNA reads TGTGCCAGCCAGGAGACCAGGGCCTCCTACGAGCAGTACTTC. Translated, it gives CASQETRASYEQYF. The rearrangement links TRBV2 to TRBJ2-7; TRBD1 is a possible D gene (5 bases). CDR1 and CDR2 (germline): SNHLY, FYNNEI. The CDR3 loop spans 14 amino acids. The V gene lost 8 bases and the J gene lost 0 bases, with 14 bases spanning the gap. Combining the CDR3 with reference TRBV2 and TRBJ2-7 gives the whole variable domain EPEVTQTPSHQVTQMGQEVILRCVPISNHLYFYWYRQILGQKVEFLVSFYNNEISEKSEIFDDQFSVERPDGSNFTLKIRSTKLEDSAMYFCASQETRASYEQYFGPGTRLTVT.

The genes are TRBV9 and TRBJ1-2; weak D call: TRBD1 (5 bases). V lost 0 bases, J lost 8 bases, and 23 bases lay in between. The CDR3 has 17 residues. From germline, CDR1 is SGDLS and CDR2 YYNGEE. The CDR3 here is CASSVGGGVAPTRGYTF. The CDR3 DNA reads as TGTGCCAGCAGCGTAGGAGGAGGGGTCGCCCCCACACGGGGCTACACCTTC.

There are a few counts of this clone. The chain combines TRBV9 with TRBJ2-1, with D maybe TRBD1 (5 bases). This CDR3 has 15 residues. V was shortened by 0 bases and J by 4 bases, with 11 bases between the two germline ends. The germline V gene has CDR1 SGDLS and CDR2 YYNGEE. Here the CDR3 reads CASSVARAGYNEQFF. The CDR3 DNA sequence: TGTGCCAGCAGCGTAGCTCGGGCAGGGTACAATGAGCAGTTCTTC.

Written as DNA, the CDR3 is TGCGCCAGCAGCCAAGATTGGGGGGACACGCAGTATTTT. The encoded protein is CASSQDWGDTQYF. The gene calls are TRBV4-1 and TRBJ2-3, with a possible D match to TRBD2 (6 bases). CDR1 and CDR2 from the germline V gene are MGHRA and YSYEKL. Between the trimmed V and J ends, which lost 0 bases and 9 bases, there was a span of 10 bases. The CDR3 runs 13 residues.

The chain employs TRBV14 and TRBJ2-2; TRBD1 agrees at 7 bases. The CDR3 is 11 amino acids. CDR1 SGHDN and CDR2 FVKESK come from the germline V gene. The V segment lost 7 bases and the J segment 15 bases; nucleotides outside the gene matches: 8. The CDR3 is CASIKQGQMFF. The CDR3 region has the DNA TGTGCCAGCATCAAGCAGGGACAGATGTTTTTT.

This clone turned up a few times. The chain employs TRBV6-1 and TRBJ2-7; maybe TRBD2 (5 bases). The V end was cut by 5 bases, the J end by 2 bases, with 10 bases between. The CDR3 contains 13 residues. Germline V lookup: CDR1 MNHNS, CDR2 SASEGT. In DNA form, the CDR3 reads TGTGCCAGCAGTACCGCCGGGACCTACGAGCAGTACTTC. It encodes CASSTAGTYEQYF.

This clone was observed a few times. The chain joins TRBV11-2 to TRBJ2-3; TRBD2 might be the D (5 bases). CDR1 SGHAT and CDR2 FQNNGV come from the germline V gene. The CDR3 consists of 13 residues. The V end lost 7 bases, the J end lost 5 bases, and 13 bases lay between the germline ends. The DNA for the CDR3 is TGTGCCAGCATGACTATCCCTGGAGATACGCAGTATTTT. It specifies CASMTIPGDTQYF. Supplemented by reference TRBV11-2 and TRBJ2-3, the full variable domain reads EAGVAQSPRYKIIEKRQSVAFWCNPISGHATLYWYQQILGQGPKLLIQFQNNGVVDDSQLPKDRFSAERLKGVDSTLKIQPAKLEDSAVYLCASMTIPGDTQYFGPGTRLTVL.

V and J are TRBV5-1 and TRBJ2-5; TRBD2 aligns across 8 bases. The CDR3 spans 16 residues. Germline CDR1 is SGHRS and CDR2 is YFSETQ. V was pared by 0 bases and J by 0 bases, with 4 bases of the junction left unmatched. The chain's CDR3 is CASSLGPSGYQETQYF. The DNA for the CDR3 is TGCGCCAGCAGCTTGGGTCCTAGCGGGTACCAAGAGACCCAGTACTTC.

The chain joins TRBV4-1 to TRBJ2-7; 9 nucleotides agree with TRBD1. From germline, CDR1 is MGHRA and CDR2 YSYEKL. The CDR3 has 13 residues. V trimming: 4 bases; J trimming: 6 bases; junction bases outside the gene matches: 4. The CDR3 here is CASSLMDRGEQYF. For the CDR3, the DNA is TGCGCCAGCAGCCTCATGGACAGGGGCGAGCAGTACTTC.

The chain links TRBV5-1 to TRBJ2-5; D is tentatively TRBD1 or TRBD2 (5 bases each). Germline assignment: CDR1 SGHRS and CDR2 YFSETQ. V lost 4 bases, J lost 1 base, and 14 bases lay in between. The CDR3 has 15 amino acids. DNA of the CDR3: TGCGCCAGCAGCCCCTCGGGACCCCCCCAAGAGACCCAGTACTTC. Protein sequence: CASSPSGPPQETQYF.

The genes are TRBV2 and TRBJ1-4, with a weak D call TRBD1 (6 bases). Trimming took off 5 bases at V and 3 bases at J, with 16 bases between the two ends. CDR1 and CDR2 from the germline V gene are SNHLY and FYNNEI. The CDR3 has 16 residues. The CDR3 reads CASSYLGDTANEKLFF. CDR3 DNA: TGTGCCAGCAGTTATCTAGGGGACACAGCTAATGAAAAACTGTTTTTT.

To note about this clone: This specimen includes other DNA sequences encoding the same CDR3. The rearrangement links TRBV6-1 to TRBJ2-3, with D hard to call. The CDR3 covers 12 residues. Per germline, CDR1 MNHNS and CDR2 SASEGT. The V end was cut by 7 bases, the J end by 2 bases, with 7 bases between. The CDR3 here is CASTGSTDTQYF. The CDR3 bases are TGTGCCAGCACCGGGTCCACAGATACGCAGTATTTT.

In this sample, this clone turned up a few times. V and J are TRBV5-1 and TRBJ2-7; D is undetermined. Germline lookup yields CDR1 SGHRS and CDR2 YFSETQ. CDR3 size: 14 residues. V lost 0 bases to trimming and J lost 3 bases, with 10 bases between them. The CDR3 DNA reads TGCGCCAGCAGCTTGGACGGCAGAGGCTACGAGCAGTACTTC. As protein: CASSLDGRGYEQYF.

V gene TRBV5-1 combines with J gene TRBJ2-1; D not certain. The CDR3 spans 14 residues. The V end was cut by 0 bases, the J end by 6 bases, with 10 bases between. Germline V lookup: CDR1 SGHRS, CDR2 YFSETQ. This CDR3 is CASSLAPPSNEQFF. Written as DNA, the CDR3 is TGCGCCAGCAGCTTGGCGCCACCAAGCAATGAGCAGTTCTTC.

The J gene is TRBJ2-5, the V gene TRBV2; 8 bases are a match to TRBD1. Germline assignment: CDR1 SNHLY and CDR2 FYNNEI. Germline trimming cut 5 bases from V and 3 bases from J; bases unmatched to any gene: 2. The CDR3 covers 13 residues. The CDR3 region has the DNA TGTGCCAGCAGTAGGACAGGGAAAGAGACCCAGTACTTC. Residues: CASSRTGKETQYF.